This T cell receptor beta chain came from a study of patients and donors after allogeneic stem cell transplantation. This clonotype was found many times. One entry per CDR3 protein, called by TCRdb with MiXCR from the RT-PCR reads. The table includes over 350,000 distinct CDR3 sequences, under 20% detected once. V lost 3 bases, J lost 8 bases, and 5 bases stayed unmatched. CDR1 and CDR2 (germline): DFQATT, SNEGSKA (reference sequence). This CDR3 has 14 amino acids. The chain couples TRBV20-1 to TRBJ2-3; TRBD2 matches 13 bases. The receptor's source is a human donor who was either an allogeneic HSCT recipient or a stem cell or donor lymphocyte infusion donor (not recorded which). It is not recorded whose cells these are; they may come from a transplant donor. The source material was blood, either unsorted or a sorted T cell fraction (not recorded which). CDR3 bases: TGCAGTGCTAGCACTAGCGGGGGGGCCATTACGCAGTATTTT. Translation gives CSASTSGGAITQYF.